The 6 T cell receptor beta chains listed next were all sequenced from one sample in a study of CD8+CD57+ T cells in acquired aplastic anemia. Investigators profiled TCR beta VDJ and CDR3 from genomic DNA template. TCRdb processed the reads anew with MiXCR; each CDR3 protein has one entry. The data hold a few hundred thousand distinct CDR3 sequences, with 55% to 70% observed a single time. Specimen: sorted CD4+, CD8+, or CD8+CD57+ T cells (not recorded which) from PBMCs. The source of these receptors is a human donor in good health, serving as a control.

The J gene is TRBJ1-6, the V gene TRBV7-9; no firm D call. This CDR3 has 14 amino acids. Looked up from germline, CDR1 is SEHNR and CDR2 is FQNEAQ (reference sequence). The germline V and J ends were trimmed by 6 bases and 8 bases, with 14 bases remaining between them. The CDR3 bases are TGTGCCAGCAGGTGCCGGGCAATTGATTCACCCCTCCACTTT. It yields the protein CASRCRAIDSPLHF.

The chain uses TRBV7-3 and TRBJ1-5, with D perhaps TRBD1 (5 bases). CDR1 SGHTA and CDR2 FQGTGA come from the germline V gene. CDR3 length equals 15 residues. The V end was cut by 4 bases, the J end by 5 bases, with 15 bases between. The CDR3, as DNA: TGTGCCAGCAGCTCTACAGGACTTCGGGATCAGCCCCAGCATTTT. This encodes CASSSTGLRDQPQHF.

The CDR3 coding sequence is TGCAGTGCTGGGACGGCCAGCCCAGATAGGGGCGGCTACACCTTC. This translates into CSAGTASPDRGGYTF. This chain links TRBV20-1 with TRBJ1-2, with a weak D call TRBD1 (5 bases). The CDR3 is 15 amino acids. Germline CDR1 DFQATT, CDR2 SNEGSKA (reference sequence). The V end lost 5 bases, the J end lost 8 bases, and 24 bases lay between the germline ends.

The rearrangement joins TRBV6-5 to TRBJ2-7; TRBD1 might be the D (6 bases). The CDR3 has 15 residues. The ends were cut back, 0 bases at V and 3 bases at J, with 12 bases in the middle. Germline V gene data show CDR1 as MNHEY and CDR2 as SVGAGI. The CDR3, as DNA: TGTGCCAGCAGTTACTCGACAGGCCCTGACTACGAGCAGTACTTC. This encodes CASSYSTGPDYEQYF.

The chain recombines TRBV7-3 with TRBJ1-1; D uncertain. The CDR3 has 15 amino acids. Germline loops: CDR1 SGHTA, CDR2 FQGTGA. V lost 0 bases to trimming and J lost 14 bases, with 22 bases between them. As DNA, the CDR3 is TGTGCCAGCAGCTTAACCTACGTAGCGTTCACAGAAGACTTCTTT. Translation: CASSLTYVAFTEDFF.

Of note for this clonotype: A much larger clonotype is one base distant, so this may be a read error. CDR3 in amino acids: CAWATVYGHTF. The CDR3 bases are TGTGCCTGGGCGACAGTCTATGGCCACACCTTC. J is TRBJ1-2 and V is TRBV30; the D gene is possibly TRBD1 (5 bases). The CDR3 runs 11 residues. CDR1 GTSNPN and CDR2 SVGIG come from the germline V gene (reference sequence).